This T cell receptor (beta chain) was observed in a study of response to subunit inactivated influenza vaccine. Losses at the gene ends were 1 base for V and 3 bases for J; bases not matched to a gene: 11. This CDR3 region has 17 residues. The germline V gene has CDR1 MNHEY and CDR2 SMNVEV (reference sequence). Comment on this clonotype: Its specificity is not known.

Findings and limits, study-wide: With each seasonal influenza vaccination, the authors suggested, few new T cells are recruited.

TCRdb re-called the RT-PCR reads through MiXCR, storing one row per CDR3 protein. Of almost 250,000 distinct CDR3 sequences listed, 10% to 15% are singletons. This clonotype was sampled from a man between 50 and 59 years old who received an inactivated influenza vaccine. The source was non-naive T cells sorted from PBMCs, collected around 15 days before vaccination. V is TRBV27 and J is TRBJ1-1; the match to TRBD1 covers 7 bases. The CDR3 here is CASSLLNPGGVHTEAFF. For the CDR3, the DNA is TGTGCCAGCAGTTTATTAAATCCAGGGGGTGTCCACACTGAAGCTTTCTTT.